The sequence of this TCR beta chain was determined in a study of T cell repertoires in cytomegalovirus infection. Trimming took off 3 bases at V and 5 bases at J, with 4 bases between the two ends. Germline V CDR1 and CDR2: KGHDR, SFDVKD. The CDR3 covers 12 residues. As to this clonotype: Antigen unknown.

Using its own MiXCR run on the reads, TCRdb lists one record per CDR3 protein. The sample includes some 940,000 distinct CDR3 sequences, roughly 30% seen only once; the top ten take around 15%. This TCR came from a human donor in good health (CMV status not recorded). Some clones in this sample may be carry-over from other donors' samples. V usage is TRBV24-1 and J usage is TRBJ2-1; D unclear. Sequenced here: cultured CD8+ T cells from PBMCs, sampled from culture after CMV antigen stimulation. CDR3 sequence reads: CATSDQDNEQFF. CDR3 coding DNA: TGTGCCACCAGTGATCAAGACAATGAGCAGTTCTTC.